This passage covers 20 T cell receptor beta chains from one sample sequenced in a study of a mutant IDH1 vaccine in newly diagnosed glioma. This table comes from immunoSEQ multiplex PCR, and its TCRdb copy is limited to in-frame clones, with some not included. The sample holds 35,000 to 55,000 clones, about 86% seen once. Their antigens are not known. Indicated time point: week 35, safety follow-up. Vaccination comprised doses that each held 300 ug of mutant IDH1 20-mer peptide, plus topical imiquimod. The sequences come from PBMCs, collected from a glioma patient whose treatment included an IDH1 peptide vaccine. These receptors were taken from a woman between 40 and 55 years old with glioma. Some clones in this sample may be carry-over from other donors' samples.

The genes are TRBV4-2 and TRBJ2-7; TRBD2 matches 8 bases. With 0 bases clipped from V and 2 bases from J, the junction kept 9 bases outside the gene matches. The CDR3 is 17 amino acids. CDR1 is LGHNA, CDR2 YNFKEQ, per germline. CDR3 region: CASSQETPTSGPYEQYF. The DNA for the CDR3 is TGTGCCAGCAGCCAAGAAACCCCTACTAGCGGCCCCTACGAGCAGTACTTC.

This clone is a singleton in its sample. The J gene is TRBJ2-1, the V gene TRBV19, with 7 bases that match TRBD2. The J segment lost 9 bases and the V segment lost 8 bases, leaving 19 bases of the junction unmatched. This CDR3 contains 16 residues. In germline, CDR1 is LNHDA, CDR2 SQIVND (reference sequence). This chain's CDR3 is CASSWGRREIGGEQFF. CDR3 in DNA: TGTGCCAGTTCCTGGGGGAGGCGGGAGATCGGCGGTGAGCAGTTCTTC.

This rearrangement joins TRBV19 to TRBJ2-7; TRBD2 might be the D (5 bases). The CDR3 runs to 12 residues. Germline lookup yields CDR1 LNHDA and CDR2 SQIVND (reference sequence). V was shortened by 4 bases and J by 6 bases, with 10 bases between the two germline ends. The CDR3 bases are TGTGCCAGTAGTAGTTATCGGGGCGAGCAGTACTTC. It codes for CASSSYRGEQYF.

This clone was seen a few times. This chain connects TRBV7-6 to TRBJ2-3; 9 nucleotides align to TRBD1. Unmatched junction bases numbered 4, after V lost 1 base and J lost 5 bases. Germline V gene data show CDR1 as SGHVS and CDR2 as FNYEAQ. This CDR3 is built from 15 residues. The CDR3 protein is CASSLGTGEGDTQYF. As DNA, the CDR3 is TGTGCCAGCAGCTTAGGGACAGGGGAAGGAGATACGCAGTATTTT.

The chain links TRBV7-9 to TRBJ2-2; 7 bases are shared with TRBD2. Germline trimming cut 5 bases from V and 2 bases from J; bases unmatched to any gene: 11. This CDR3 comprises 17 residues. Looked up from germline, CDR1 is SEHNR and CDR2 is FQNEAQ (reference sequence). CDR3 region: CASSADHSGTNTGELFF. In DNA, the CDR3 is TGTGCCAGCAGCGCGGATCACAGCGGGACTAACACCGGGGAGCTGTTTTTT.

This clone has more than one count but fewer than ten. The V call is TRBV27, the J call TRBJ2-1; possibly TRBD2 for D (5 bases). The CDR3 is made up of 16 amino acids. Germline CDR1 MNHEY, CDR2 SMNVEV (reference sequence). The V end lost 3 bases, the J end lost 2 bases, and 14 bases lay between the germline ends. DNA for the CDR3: TGTGCCAGCAGTTTCGGCGGCCTAGCTGCCTACAATGAGCAGTTCTTC. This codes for CASSFGGLAAYNEQFF.

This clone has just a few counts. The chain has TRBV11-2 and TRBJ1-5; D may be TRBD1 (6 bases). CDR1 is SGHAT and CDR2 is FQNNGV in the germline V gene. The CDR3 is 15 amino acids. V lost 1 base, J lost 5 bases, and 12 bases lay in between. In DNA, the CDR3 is TGTGCCAGCAGCTTAGCCGGCGGGGGCTATCAGCCCCAGCATTTT. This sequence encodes CASSLAGGGYQPQHF.

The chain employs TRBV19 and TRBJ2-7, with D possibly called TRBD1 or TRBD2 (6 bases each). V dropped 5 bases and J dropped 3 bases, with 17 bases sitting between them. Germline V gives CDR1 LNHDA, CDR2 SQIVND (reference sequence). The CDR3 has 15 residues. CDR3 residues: CASSHDDGGFYEQYF. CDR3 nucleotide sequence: TGTGCCAGTAGTCACGATGACGGGGGCTTCTACGAGCAGTACTTC.

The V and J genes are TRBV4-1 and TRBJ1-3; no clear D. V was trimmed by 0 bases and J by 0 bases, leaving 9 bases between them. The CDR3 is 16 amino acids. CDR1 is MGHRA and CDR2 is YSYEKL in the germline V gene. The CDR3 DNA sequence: TGCGCCAGCAGCCAAGAAACGAGATTCTCTGGAAACACCATATATTTT. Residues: CASSQETRFSGNTIYF.

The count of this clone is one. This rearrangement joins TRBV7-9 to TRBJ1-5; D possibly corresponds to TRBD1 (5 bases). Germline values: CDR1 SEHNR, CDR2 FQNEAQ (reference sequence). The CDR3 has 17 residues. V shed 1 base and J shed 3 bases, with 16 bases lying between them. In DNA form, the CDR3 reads TGTGCCAGCAGCTTAGGGAGTGGGAGAGGGGACAATCAGCCCCAGCATTTT. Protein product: CASSLGSGRGDNQPQHF.

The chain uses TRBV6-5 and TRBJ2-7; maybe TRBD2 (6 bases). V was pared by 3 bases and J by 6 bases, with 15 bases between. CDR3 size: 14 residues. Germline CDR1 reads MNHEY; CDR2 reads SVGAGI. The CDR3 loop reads CASSYGGTLFEQYF. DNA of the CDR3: TGTGCCAGCAGTTATGGGGGGACCCTCTTCGAGCAGTACTTC.

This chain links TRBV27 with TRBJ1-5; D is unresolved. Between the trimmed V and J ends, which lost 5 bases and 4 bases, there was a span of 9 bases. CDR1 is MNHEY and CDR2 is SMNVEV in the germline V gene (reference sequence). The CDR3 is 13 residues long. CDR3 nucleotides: TGTGCCAGCAGTACCTGGGCTAATCAGCCCCAGCATTTT. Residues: CASSTWANQPQHF.

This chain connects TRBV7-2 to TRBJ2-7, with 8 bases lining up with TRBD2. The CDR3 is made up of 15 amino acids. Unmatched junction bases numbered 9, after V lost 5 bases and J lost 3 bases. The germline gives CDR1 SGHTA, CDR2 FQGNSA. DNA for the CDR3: TGTGCCAGCAGCCCCGCCGGGACTAGTTACTACGAGCAGTACTTC. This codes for CASSPAGTSYYEQYF.

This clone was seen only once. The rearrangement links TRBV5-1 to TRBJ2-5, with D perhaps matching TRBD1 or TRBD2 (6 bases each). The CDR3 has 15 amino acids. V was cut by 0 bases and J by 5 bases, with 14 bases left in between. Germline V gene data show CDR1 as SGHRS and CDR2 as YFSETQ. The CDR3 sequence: CASSLAPGAMETQYF. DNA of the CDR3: TGCGCCAGCAGCTTGGCGCCGGGGGCCATGGAGACCCAGTACTTC.

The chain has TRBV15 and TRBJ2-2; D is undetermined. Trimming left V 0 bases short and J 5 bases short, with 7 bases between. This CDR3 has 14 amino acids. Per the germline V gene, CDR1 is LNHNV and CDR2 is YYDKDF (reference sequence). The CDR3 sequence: CATSRDQTTGELFF. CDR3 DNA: TGTGCCACCAGCAGAGATCAAACAACCGGGGAGCTGTTTTTT.

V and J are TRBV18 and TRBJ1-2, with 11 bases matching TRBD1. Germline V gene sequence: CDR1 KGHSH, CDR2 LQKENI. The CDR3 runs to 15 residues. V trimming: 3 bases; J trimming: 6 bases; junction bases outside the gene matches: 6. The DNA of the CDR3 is TGTGCCAGCTCACCCGACGCGGGACAGGGGGATGGCTACACCTTC. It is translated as CASSPDAGQGDGYTF. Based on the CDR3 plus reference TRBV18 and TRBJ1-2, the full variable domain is NAGVMQNPRHLVRRRGQEARLRCSPMKGHSHVYWYRQLPEEGLKFMVYLQKENIIDESGMPKERFSAEFPKEGPSILRIQQVVRGDSAAYFCASSPDAGQGDGYTFGSGTRLTVV.

The CDR3 loop reads CASSPGGYQPQHF. CDR3 bases: TGTGCCAGCTCACCAGGGGGGTATCAGCCCCAGCATTTT. The V and J genes are TRBV18 and TRBJ1-5; tentative D call: TRBD1 (5 bases). V dropped 2 bases and J dropped 5 bases, with 7 bases sitting between them. CDR3 length: 13 amino acids. Germline CDR1 KGHSH, CDR2 LQKENI.

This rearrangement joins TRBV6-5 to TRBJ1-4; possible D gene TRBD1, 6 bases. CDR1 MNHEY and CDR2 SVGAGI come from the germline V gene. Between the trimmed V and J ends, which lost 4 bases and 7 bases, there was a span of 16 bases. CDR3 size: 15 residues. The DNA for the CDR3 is TGTGCCAGCAGTTGGGCGAAGACAGGAGTTGAAAAACTGTTTTTT. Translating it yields CASSWAKTGVEKLFF.

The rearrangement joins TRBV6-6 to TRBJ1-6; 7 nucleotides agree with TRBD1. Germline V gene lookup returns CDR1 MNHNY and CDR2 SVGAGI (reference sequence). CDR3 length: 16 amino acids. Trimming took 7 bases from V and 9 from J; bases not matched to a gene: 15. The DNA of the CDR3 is TGTGCCAGCACCTCCCAGGGCCAGGGGGTTGGTTCACCCCTCCACTTT. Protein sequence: CASTSQGQGVGSPLHF.

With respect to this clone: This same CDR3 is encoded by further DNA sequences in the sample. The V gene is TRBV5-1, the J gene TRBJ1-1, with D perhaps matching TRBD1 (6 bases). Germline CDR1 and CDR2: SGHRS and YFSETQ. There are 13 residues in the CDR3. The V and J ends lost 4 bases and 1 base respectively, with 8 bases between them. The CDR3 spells CASSPTGNTEAFF. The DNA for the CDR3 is TGCGCCAGCAGCCCGACAGGGAACACTGAAGCTTTCTTT.